A selection of T cell receptor beta chains follows, all from one sample in a study of OX40 agonist ivuxolimab in advanced cancers. TCRdb's table, derived via immunoSEQ multiplex PCR, lists solely in-frame clones and lacks some. The sample holds about 68,000 clones, about 84% seen once. The material sequenced was CD4+ or CD8+ T cells sorted from blood, taken in a trial of the OX40 agonist ivuxolimab. The receptor set was obtained from an adult with an advanced solid tumor such as melanoma, head and neck, liver or kidney cancer. Both conserved end residues are part of each CDR3. The D gene is left open where the match is weak. Clone size is not always given. Where it is, it says once, few, many or a class for expanded clones.

j_gene,v_gene,d_gene,abundance,CDR3aa,CDR3nt
TRBJ2-1,TRBV7-9,-,few,CASSFLRGEQFF,TGTGCCAGCAGCTTTTTAAGGGGTGAGCAGTTCTTC
TRBJ2-3,TRBV7-2,-,-,CASSLVQGPQYF,TGTGCCAGCAGCTTAGTGCAGGGGCCGCAGTATTTT
TRBJ1-6,TRBV19,-,-,CATQRRLGTGEAPLHF,TGTGCAACGCAGCGGAGACTAGGGACCGGCGAAGCACCCCTCCACTTT
TRBJ2-6,TRBV7-3,-,-,CASSLSGGSGANVLTF,TGTGCCAGCAGCTTATCCGGGGGCTCCGGGGCCAACGTCCTGACTTTC
TRBJ2-5,TRBV30,TRBD1,-,CAWSVWDRRQETQYF,TGTGCCTGGAGTGTATGGGACAGAAGACAAGAGACCCAGTACTTC
TRBJ1-2,TRBV9,TRBD1,once,CATAQGDSPAYGYTF,TGTGCCACGGCACAGGGGGACAGCCCAGCCTATGGCTACACCTTC
TRBJ2-6,TRBV7-2,-,-,CASSLGGGGANVLTF,TGTGCCAGCAGCTTAGGGGGCGGGGGGGCCAACGTCCTGACTTTC
TRBJ2-2,TRBV28,TRBD2,-,CASSSLRLAGGFGSTGELFF,TGTGCCAGCAGCTCCCTCCGACTAGCGGGAGGGTTCGGAAGCACCGGGGAGCTGTTTTTT
TRBJ2-3,TRBV4-3,-,-,CASSQELGLSTDTQYF,TGCGCCAGCAGCCAAGAATTAGGTCTGAGCACAGATACGCAGTATTTT
TRBJ1-2,TRBV7-3,-,-,CASSTLDRGYTF,TGTGCCAGCAGCACCCTAGACAGGGGCTACACCTTC
TRBJ1-2,TRBV29-1,-,-,CSVASSPGVINYGYTF,TGCAGCGTTGCCTCGTCGCCAGGGGTAATTAACTATGGCTACACCTTC
TRBJ1-5,TRBV19,-,-,CASRQVWKNQPQHF,TGTGCCAGTAGGCAGGTTTGGAAGAATCAGCCCCAGCATTTT
TRBJ2-7,TRBV14,-,-,CASSRQDAGHEQYF,TGTGCCAGCAGTAGACAGGACGCGGGCCACGAGCAGTACTTC
TRBJ2-5,TRBV2,-,-,CASSLGETQYF,TGTGCCAGCAGCCTGGGGGAGACCCAGTACTTC
TRBJ2-3,TRBV5-1,-,-,CASKIQGTDTDTQYF,TGCGCCAGCAAAATCCAGGGGACCGACACAGATACGCAGTATTTT
TRBJ1-2,TRBV7-9,-,few,CASSPDWEYGYTF,TGTGCCAGCAGCCCCGATTGGGAATATGGCTACACCTTC
TRBJ2-1,TRBV29-1,TRBD2,-,CSVEDLPSGRVEQFF,TGCAGCGTTGAAGATCTTCCTAGCGGGAGGGTTGAGCAGTTCTTC
TRBJ2-5,TRBV10-2,-,-,CASSDREGETQYF,TGCGCCAGCAGTGACAGGGAAGGGGAGACCCAGTACTTC
TRBJ2-7,TRBV30,TRBD1,-,CAWSKGQGRYEQYF,TGTGCCTGGAGTAAGGGACAGGGTAGGTACGAGCAGTACTTC
TRBJ2-1,TRBV19,TRBD1,-,CASSGGGQGTFNEQFF,TGTGCCAGTAGTGGGGGAGGACAGGGTACTTTCAATGAGCAGTTCTTC
TRBJ1-3,TRBV5-1,-,-,CASSLRVGSGNTIYF,TGCGCCAGCAGCTTGCGAGTCGGCTCTGGAAACACCATATATTTT
TRBJ2-3,TRBV5-4,-,-,CASSERGTDTQYF,TGTGCCAGCAGCGAGCGGGGCACAGATACGCAGTATTTT
TRBJ2-3,TRBV28,TRBD2,few,CASSLAGAVTDTQYF,TGTGCCAGCAGTTTGGCGGGAGCGGTCACAGATACGCAGTATTTT
TRBJ1-1,TRBV7-9,-,-,CASSFGLYTEAFF,TGTGCCAGCAGCTTTGGACTGTACACTGAAGCTTTCTTT
TRBJ2-5,TRBV5-1,-,-,CASRGGVTQETQYF,TGCGCCAGCAGGGGCGGGGTAACCCAAGAGACCCAGTACTTC
TRBJ2-3,TRBV28,TRBD2,-,CASSGGLAGDLHTQYF,TGTGCCAGCAGTGGCGGACTAGCGGGAGACCTCCATACGCAGTATTTT
TRBJ1-4,TRBV29-1,TRBD1,few,CSVVGTGNEKLFF,TGCAGCGTTGTCGGGACAGGGAACGAAAAACTGTTTTTT
TRBJ1-1,TRBV2,-,-,CASSALGDTEAFF,TGTGCCAGCAGTGCCTTGGGGGACACTGAAGCTTTCTTT
TRBJ2-1,TRBV4-2,TRBD2,-,CASSKGGGPDEQFF,TGTGCCAGCAGCAAGGGCGGGGGGCCCGATGAGCAGTTCTTC
TRBJ2-4,TRBV2,-,-,CASSELPGDIQYF,TGTGCCAGCAGTGAACTCCCCGGAGACATTCAGTACTTC
TRBJ2-7,TRBV29-1,-,-,CSVEGGSHEQYF,TGCAGCGTTGAAGGGGGCAGCCACGAGCAGTACTTC